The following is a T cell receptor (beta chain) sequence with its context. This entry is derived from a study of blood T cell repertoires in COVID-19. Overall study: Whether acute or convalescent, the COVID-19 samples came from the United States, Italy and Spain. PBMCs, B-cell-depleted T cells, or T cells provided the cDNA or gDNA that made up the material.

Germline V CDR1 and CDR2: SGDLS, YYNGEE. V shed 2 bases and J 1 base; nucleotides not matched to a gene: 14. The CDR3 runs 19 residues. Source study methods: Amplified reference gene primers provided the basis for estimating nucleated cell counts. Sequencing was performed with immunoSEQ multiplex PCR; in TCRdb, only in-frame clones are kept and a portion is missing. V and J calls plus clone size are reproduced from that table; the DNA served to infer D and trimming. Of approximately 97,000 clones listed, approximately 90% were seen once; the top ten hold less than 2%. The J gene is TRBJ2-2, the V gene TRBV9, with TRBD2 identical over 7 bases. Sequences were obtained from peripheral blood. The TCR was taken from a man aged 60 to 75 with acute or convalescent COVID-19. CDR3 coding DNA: TGTGCCAGCAGCGTCCAACCCCGGGGGGTCGGCGTGAACACCGGGGAGCTGTTTTTT. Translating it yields CASSVQPRGVGVNTGELFF.